This TCR beta chain was recovered during a study of beta chain features in type 1 diabetes. As to this clone: Its matching antigen is unknown.

cDNA synthesis used the whole RNA isolate, giving expressed TCRB sequences. The table came from immunoSEQ multiplex PCR; TCRdb's copy has only in-frame clones and leaves some out. The table includes over 700,000 clones, around a sixth detected once. CD4+ naive, central memory, regulatory and stem cell-like memory cells were sorted via CD45RO/CCR7/CD25/CD127/CD95/CD27. Sorting produced populations that all topped 95% purity. The CDR3 contains 12 residues. CDR1 is SGHRS, CDR2 YFSETQ, per germline. V lost 4 bases and J lost 8; bases outside the gene matches: 5. Broader study findings: Equally in patients and controls, PCR might preferentially amplify shorter templates. The naive, central memory and Treg TCRB repertoires showed an apparent similarity that was greater among patients than among healthy donors.

The sequence was collected from a woman between 18 and 29 years old in good health. The V and J genes are TRBV5-1 and TRBJ1-2; the match to TRBD1 covers 7 bases. Sequencing used naive CD4+ T cells from blood. The CDR3 DNA follows: TGCGCCAGCAGCAGAGACAGGGTCGGCTACACCTTC. This translates into CASSRDRVGYTF.